This is a list of T cell receptor beta chains from one sample in a study of T cell changes during pregnancy in multiple sclerosis. Sequencing used immunoSEQ multiplex PCR; TCRdb keeps in-frame clones, though not all of them. The table lists 35,000 or so clones, around nine tenths of them singletons. The sequencing here drew on CD4+ T cells from peripheral blood mononuclear cells, taken after pregnancy. These receptors were collected from a female donor in good health, enrolled as a control in a pregnancy study. Both conserved end residues are part of each CDR3. Each record gives: J gene, D gene, V gene, CDR3 length, clone size, CDR3 protein, CDR3 DNA. D genes are given only for firm matches. Where a row states a size, it is once, few, many or the class of an expanded clone; other rows omit it.

J gene: TRBJ2-3
D gene: TRBD2
V gene: TRBV28
CDR3 length: 14
clone size: NA
CDR3 protein: CASSRTYGLAAQYF
CDR3 DNA: TGTGCCAGCAGCCGTACCTACGGACTAGCCGCGCAGTATTTT

J gene: TRBJ1-1
D gene: TRBD1
V gene: TRBV28
CDR3 length: 16
clone size: once
CDR3 protein: CASSFTGAVAGLEAFF
CDR3 DNA: TGTGCCAGCAGTTTTACAGGGGCCGTCGCGGGCCTTGAAGCTTTCTTT

J gene: TRBJ1-2
D gene: TRBD1
V gene: TRBV29-1
CDR3 length: 17
clone size: NA
CDR3 protein: CSVIAPLRQGGPGGYTF
CDR3 DNA: TGCAGCGTTATAGCCCCCCTTAGACAGGGGGGGCCAGGTGGCTACACCTTC

J gene: TRBJ2-7
D gene: NA
V gene: TRBV5-1
CDR3 length: 16
clone size: NA
CDR3 protein: CASSLGQTKVVDEQYF
CDR3 DNA: TGCGCCAGCAGCCTCGGACAGACTAAGGTCGTGGACGAGCAGTACTTC

J gene: TRBJ2-2
D gene: TRBD1
V gene: TRBV27
CDR3 length: 14
clone size: NA
CDR3 protein: CASTLRGRPGELFF
CDR3 DNA: TGTGCCAGCACCCTCAGGGGGCGACCCGGGGAGCTGTTTTTT

J gene: TRBJ1-1
D gene: TRBD1
V gene: TRBV29-1
CDR3 length: 14
clone size: NA
CDR3 protein: CSSEDRGRNTEAFF
CDR3 DNA: TGCAGCTCAGAAGACAGGGGGCGGAACACTGAAGCTTTCTTT

J gene: TRBJ1-1
D gene: NA
V gene: TRBV11-3
CDR3 length: 14
clone size: NA
CDR3 protein: CASSLAPGNTEAFF
CDR3 DNA: TGTGCCAGCAGCTTAGCTCCGGGAAACACTGAAGCTTTCTTT

J gene: TRBJ1-3
D gene: TRBD1
V gene: TRBV10-2
CDR3 length: 15
clone size: NA
CDR3 protein: CASSEWGQGGNTIYF
CDR3 DNA: TGCGCCAGCAGTGAGTGGGGACAGGGTGGAAACACCATATATTTT

J gene: TRBJ1-5
D gene: NA
V gene: TRBV6-1
CDR3 length: 17
clone size: NA
CDR3 protein: CASSAGTSPGGNQPQHF
CDR3 DNA: TGTGCCAGCAGTGCCGGGACTTCCCCCGGAGGCAATCAGCCCCAGCATTTT

J gene: TRBJ2-3
D gene: TRBD2
V gene: TRBV9
CDR3 length: 20
clone size: NA
CDR3 protein: CASSVAFGGASGRETDTQYF
CDR3 DNA: TGTGCCAGCAGCGTAGCATTCGGCGGAGCTAGCGGGAGGGAAACAGATACGCAGTATTTT

J gene: TRBJ2-7
D gene: NA
V gene: TRBV7-8
CDR3 length: 13
clone size: NA
CDR3 protein: CASGRGLNYEQYF
CDR3 DNA: TGTGCCAGCGGAAGGGGCTTGAACTACGAGCAGTACTTC

J gene: TRBJ1-1
D gene: NA
V gene: TRBV27
CDR3 length: 15
clone size: NA
CDR3 protein: CASSSPLRGRTEAFF
CDR3 DNA: TGTGCCAGCAGTTCCCCCCTCAGGGGTAGGACTGAAGCTTTCTTT

J gene: TRBJ1-1
D gene: TRBD1
V gene: TRBV4-1
CDR3 length: 17
clone size: NA
CDR3 protein: CASSRIGQGEFKSEAFF
CDR3 DNA: TGCGCCAGCAGCCGAATAGGACAGGGTGAGTTTAAATCTGAAGCTTTCTTT

J gene: TRBJ2-7
D gene: NA
V gene: TRBV5-4
CDR3 length: 15
clone size: NA
CDR3 protein: CASSLQGAGSYEQYF
CDR3 DNA: TGTGCCAGCAGCTTGCAGGGTGCAGGCTCCTACGAGCAGTACTTC

J gene: TRBJ2-7
D gene: TRBD1
V gene: TRBV6-6
CDR3 length: 15
clone size: once
CDR3 protein: CASSYSGDRGDEQYF
CDR3 DNA: TGTGCCAGCAGTTACTCAGGGGACAGGGGGGACGAGCAGTACTTC

J gene: TRBJ2-1
D gene: TRBD1
V gene: TRBV5-1
CDR3 length: 14
clone size: NA
CDR3 protein: CASSLRDRGIEQFF
CDR3 DNA: TGCGCCAGCAGCTTGCGAGACAGGGGCATCGAGCAGTTCTTC

J gene: TRBJ2-1
D gene: TRBD2
V gene: TRBV7-9
CDR3 length: 16
clone size: few
CDR3 protein: CASKGLAGESYNEQFF
CDR3 DNA: TGTGCCAGCAAAGGACTAGCGGGGGAATCCTACAATGAGCAGTTCTTC

J gene: TRBJ1-4
D gene: NA
V gene: TRBV11-2
CDR3 length: 16
clone size: once
CDR3 protein: CASSFRGGLSGEKLFF
CDR3 DNA: TGTGCCAGCAGCTTTCGGGGGGGCCTCAGTGGTGAAAAACTGTTTTTT

J gene: TRBJ1-6
D gene: NA
V gene: TRBV6-1
CDR3 length: 14
clone size: NA
CDR3 protein: CASSSDSLTSPLHF
CDR3 DNA: TGTGCCAGCAGCTCGGACAGCCTCACCTCACCCCTCCACTTT

J gene: TRBJ2-1
D gene: NA
V gene: TRBV2
CDR3 length: 15
clone size: NA
CDR3 protein: CASGAPVGLYNEQFF
CDR3 DNA: TGTGCCAGCGGGGCCCCGGTGGGTCTCTACAATGAGCAGTTCTTC

J gene: TRBJ1-5
D gene: NA
V gene: TRBV19
CDR3 length: 15
clone size: NA
CDR3 protein: CASTTYGGSDQPQHF
CDR3 DNA: TGTGCCAGTACCACCTATGGAGGGTCCGATCAGCCCCAGCATTTT

J gene: TRBJ2-2
D gene: TRBD1
V gene: TRBV2
CDR3 length: 16
clone size: NA
CDR3 protein: CASSVGDRGNTGELFF
CDR3 DNA: TGTGCCAGCAGTGTGGGGGACAGGGGAAACACCGGGGAGCTGTTTTTT

J gene: TRBJ2-5
D gene: TRBD2
V gene: TRBV4-2
CDR3 length: 16
clone size: NA
CDR3 protein: CASSQDLGSGRGTQYF
CDR3 DNA: TGTGCCAGCAGCCAAGATCTGGGTAGCGGGAGGGGGACCCAGTACTTC

J gene: TRBJ2-3
D gene: TRBD1
V gene: TRBV19
CDR3 length: 13
clone size: NA
CDR3 protein: CASSIPGQGLQYF
CDR3 DNA: TGTGCCAGTAGTATCCCGGGACAGGGGCTGCAGTATTTT

J gene: TRBJ1-1
D gene: TRBD1
V gene: TRBV11-1
CDR3 length: 13
clone size: NA
CDR3 protein: CASSPDRGTEAFF
CDR3 DNA: TGTGCCAGCAGCCCGGACAGGGGAACTGAAGCTTTCTTT

J gene: TRBJ1-2
D gene: NA
V gene: TRBV7-2
CDR3 length: 13
clone size: NA
CDR3 protein: CASSLATVGGYTF
CDR3 DNA: TGTGCCAGCAGCTTAGCGACAGTCGGGGGCTACACCTTC

J gene: TRBJ2-6
D gene: TRBD2
V gene: TRBV5-1
CDR3 length: 18
clone size: NA
CDR3 protein: CASSLEGLAGTGANVLTF
CDR3 DNA: TGCGCCAGCAGCTTGGAGGGACTAGCGGGAACCGGGGCCAACGTCCTGACTTTC

J gene: TRBJ2-5
D gene: NA
V gene: TRBV10-3
CDR3 length: 14
clone size: NA
CDR3 protein: CAISGRGLQETQYF
CDR3 DNA: TGTGCCATCAGCGGGCGGGGGCTCCAAGAGACCCAGTACTTC

J gene: TRBJ2-5
D gene: TRBD2
V gene: TRBV7-9
CDR3 length: 16
clone size: NA
CDR3 protein: CASSDGGEGLQETQYF
CDR3 DNA: TGTGCCAGCAGCGACGGGGGGGAGGGCCTCCAAGAGACCCAGTACTTC

J gene: TRBJ1-4
D gene: TRBD1
V gene: TRBV7-8
CDR3 length: 15
clone size: NA
CDR3 protein: CASSLNRGYREKLFF
CDR3 DNA: TGTGCCAGCAGCCTAAACAGGGGGTATCGTGAAAAACTGTTTTTT

J gene: TRBJ2-5
D gene: TRBD2
V gene: TRBV5-1
CDR3 length: 16
clone size: NA
CDR3 protein: CASSFTLAGEVETQYF
CDR3 DNA: TGCGCCAGCAGCTTCACACTAGCGGGAGAGGTGGAGACCCAGTACTTC

J gene: TRBJ2-7
D gene: NA
V gene: TRBV6-5
CDR3 length: 11
clone size: few
CDR3 protein: CASRQGMGQYF
CDR3 DNA: TGTGCCAGCAGACAGGGTATGGGGCAGTACTTC

J gene: TRBJ1-2
D gene: NA
V gene: TRBV2
CDR3 length: 16
clone size: NA
CDR3 protein: CASSENPFRDHYGYTF
CDR3 DNA: TGTGCCAGCAGTGAAAACCCCTTCAGGGATCACTATGGCTACACCTTC

J gene: TRBJ1-5
D gene: NA
V gene: TRBV2
CDR3 length: 13
clone size: NA
CDR3 protein: CASTAGINQPQHF
CDR3 DNA: TGTGCCAGCACGGCGGGGATAAATCAGCCCCAGCATTTT

J gene: TRBJ1-5
D gene: TRBD1
V gene: TRBV7-2
CDR3 length: 14
clone size: NA
CDR3 protein: CASSRGQGNQPQHF
CDR3 DNA: TGTGCCAGCAGCCGGGGACAGGGCAATCAGCCCCAGCATTTT

J gene: TRBJ2-1
D gene: NA
V gene: TRBV6-6
CDR3 length: 15
clone size: NA
CDR3 protein: CASSYESPPYNEQFF
CDR3 DNA: TGTGCCAGCAGTTACGAGAGCCCCCCCTACAATGAGCAGTTCTTC

J gene: TRBJ2-1
D gene: TRBD2
V gene: TRBV19
CDR3 length: 15
clone size: NA
CDR3 protein: CASSSIAGRTNEQFF
CDR3 DNA: TGTGCCAGTAGTAGCATAGCGGGCCGAACGAATGAGCAGTTCTTC

J gene: TRBJ2-5
D gene: TRBD1
V gene: TRBV5-1
CDR3 length: 15
clone size: NA
CDR3 protein: CASSLLQGNQETQYF
CDR3 DNA: TGCGCCAGCAGCTTGCTACAGGGGAACCAAGAGACCCAGTACTTC

J gene: TRBJ2-4
D gene: NA
V gene: TRBV19
CDR3 length: 14
clone size: NA
CDR3 protein: CASSGGDAKNIQYF
CDR3 DNA: TGTGCCAGTAGTGGAGGGGATGCCAAAAACATTCAGTACTTC

J gene: TRBJ1-1
D gene: TRBD1
V gene: TRBV6-5
CDR3 length: 15
clone size: NA
CDR3 protein: CASSPPDRLVTEAFF
CDR3 DNA: TGTGCCAGCAGCCCCCCGGACAGGCTTGTCACTGAAGCTTTCTTT

J gene: TRBJ1-2
D gene: TRBD1
V gene: TRBV10-3
CDR3 length: 15
clone size: NA
CDR3 protein: CAISAGQGLNYGYTF
CDR3 DNA: TGTGCCATCAGTGCCGGACAGGGGCTCAACTATGGCTACACCTTC

J gene: TRBJ2-1
D gene: NA
V gene: TRBV5-1
CDR3 length: 15
clone size: once
CDR3 protein: CASSLTGGGTNEQFF
CDR3 DNA: TGCGCCAGCAGCTTGACGGGTGGGGGGACCAATGAGCAGTTCTTC